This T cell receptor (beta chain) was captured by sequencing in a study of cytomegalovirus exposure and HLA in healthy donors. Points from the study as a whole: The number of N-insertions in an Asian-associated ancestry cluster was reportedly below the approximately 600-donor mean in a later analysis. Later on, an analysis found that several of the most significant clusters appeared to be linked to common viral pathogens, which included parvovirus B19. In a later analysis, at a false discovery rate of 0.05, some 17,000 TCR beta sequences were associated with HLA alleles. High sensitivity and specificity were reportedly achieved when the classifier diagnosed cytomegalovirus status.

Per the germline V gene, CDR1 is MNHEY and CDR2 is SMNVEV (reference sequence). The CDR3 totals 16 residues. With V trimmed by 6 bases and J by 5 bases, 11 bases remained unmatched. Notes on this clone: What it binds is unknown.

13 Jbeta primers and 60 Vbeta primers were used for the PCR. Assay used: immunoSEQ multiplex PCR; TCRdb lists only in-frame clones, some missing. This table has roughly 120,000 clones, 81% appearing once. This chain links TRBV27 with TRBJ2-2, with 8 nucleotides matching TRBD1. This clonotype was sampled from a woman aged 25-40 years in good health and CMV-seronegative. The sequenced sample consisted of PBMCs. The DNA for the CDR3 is TGTGCCAGCAGCCAAGGGACAGGAGGGAGAACCGGGGAGCTGTTTTTT. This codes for CASSQGTGGRTGELFF.